The 18 T cell receptor beta chains below come from one sample, sequenced in a study of shared clonotypes between healthy human individuals. Using immunoSEQ multiplex PCR, the repertoire was profiled, and TCRdb retains in-frame clones only, with some absent. Altogether nearly 2 million clones are present, about 95% being singletons, with the ten largest covering less than 1.5%. Terminally differentiated effector memory CD45RA+ cells were left out of the naive CD8 fraction, which was CD45RO-negative and positively selected for CCR7. The sequencing input was naive CD8+ T cells sorted from blood. The receptors shown here come from a man between 18 and 29 years old in good health.

In DNA form, the CDR3 reads TGCGCCAGCAGAAAACTGGGACAGGGGGCGTTGAACACTGAAGCTTTCTTT. Amino acid sequence: CASRKLGQGALNTEAFF. This chain joins TRBV4-1 and TRBJ1-1; 12 nucleotides agree with TRBD1. The CDR3 has 17 residues. V lost 6 bases to trimming and J lost 0 bases; unmatched junction nucleotides: 8. Per the germline V gene, CDR1 is MGHRA and CDR2 is YSYEKL.

V is TRBV5-6 and J is TRBJ2-1; D is unresolved. Germline assignment: CDR1 SGHDT and CDR2 YYEEEE. V was pared by 2 bases and J by 1 base, with 16 bases between. The CDR3 consists of 17 residues. As DNA, the CDR3 is TGTGCCAGCAGCTTTAATCAGGTGCAGGAATCCTACAATGAGCAGTTCTTC. Translation: CASSFNQVQESYNEQFF.

The chain links TRBV4-1 to TRBJ1-1; no clear D gene. Germline V gene sequence: CDR1 MGHRA, CDR2 YSYEKL. Trimming took 0 bases from V and 0 from J, leaving 11 bases between them. The CDR3 is 16 amino acids. The CDR3 spells CASSQDYAGLNTEAFF. The CDR3 DNA sequence: TGCGCCAGCAGCCAAGATTATGCGGGTCTGAACACTGAAGCTTTCTTT.

A few counts support this clone. The rearrangement uses TRBV6-4 and TRBJ1-5; 8 nucleotides agree with TRBD1. V was pared by 6 bases and J by 1 base, with 2 bases of the junction left unmatched. Per germline, CDR1 MRHNA and CDR2 SNTAGT. The length of the CDR3 is 14 residues. DNA of the CDR3: TGTGCCAGCAGCAGGGGGCAAAGCAATCAGCCCCAGCATTTT. The encoded protein is CASSRGQSNQPQHF.

This clone was seen just once. This chain uses TRBV5-1 with TRBJ2-7; the match to TRBD1 covers 12 bases. CDR1 SGHRS and CDR2 YFSETQ come from the germline V gene. V gave up 0 bases and J gave up 9 bases; unmatched junction bases: 7. The length of the CDR3 is 15 residues. The CDR3 bases are TGCGCCAGCAGCTTGGCGGGACAGGGGGCCGTTTGGCAGTACTTC. It yields the protein CASSLAGQGAVWQYF.

The gene calls are TRBV5-5 and TRBJ1-2; D is unresolved. V was cut by 0 bases and J by 2 bases, with 14 bases left in between. Germline V lookup: CDR1 SGHKS, CDR2 YYEKEE (reference sequence). The CDR3 loop spans 16 amino acids. The DNA for the CDR3 is TGTGCCAGCAGCTTGGGCGTTCAAACTCCCAACTATGGCTACACCTTC. Protein: CASSLGVQTPNYGYTF.

This clone appeared a single time. The V and J genes are TRBV5-1 and TRBJ2-1; D gene ambiguous. Germline assignment: CDR1 SGHRS and CDR2 YFSETQ. The CDR3 spans 12 residues. Trimming took off 4 bases at V and 7 bases at J, with 9 bases between the two ends. The CDR3 DNA reads TGCGCCAGCAGCCAGACCCCGAATGAGCAGTTCTTC. Translating gives CASSQTPNEQFF. Full variable domain (remainder filled in from reference TRBV5-1 and TRBJ2-1): KAGVTQTPRYLIKTRGQQVTLSCSPISGHRSVSWYQQTPGQGLQFLFEYFSETQRNKGNFPGRFSGRQFSNSRSEMNVSTLELGDSALYLCASSQTPNEQFFGPGTRLTVL.

This chain joins TRBV30 and TRBJ2-2, with D unclear. V was shortened by 5 bases and J by 6 bases, with 7 bases between the two germline ends. There are 11 residues in the CDR3. CDR1 and CDR2 from the germline V gene are GTSNPN and SVGIG (reference sequence). The CDR3 nucleotides read TGTGCCTGGGAAACGGCCGGGGAGCTGTTTTTT. Amino acids: CAWETAGELFF.

This clone showed up just once. This chain joins TRBV30 and TRBJ2-7; D perhaps matches TRBD2 (5 bases). V shed 3 bases and J shed 4 bases, with 13 bases lying between them. CDR3 length: 13 residues. The germline gives CDR1 GTSNPN, CDR2 SVGIG (reference sequence). The CDR3 sequence is CAWREGLTYEQYF. CDR3 sequence (DNA): TGTGCCTGGAGAGAGGGCCTTACTTACGAGCAGTACTTC.

The chain has TRBV6-4 and TRBJ1-3; D is uncertain. Trimming left V 2 bases short and J 7 bases short, with 21 bases between. The CDR3 runs 17 residues. Germline lookup yields CDR1 MRHNA and CDR2 SNTAGT. CDR3 loop: CASSDPSRTALGNTIYF. Here the CDR3 DNA reads TGTGCCAGCAGTGACCCATCTAGGACCGCCCTGGGCAACACCATATATTTT.

Note on this clone: Distinct nucleotide sequences in the sample also encode this CDR3. The genes are TRBV9 and TRBJ2-2; D unclear. The CDR3 runs 14 residues. Germline CDR1 and CDR2: SGDLS and YYNGEE. V was cut by 0 bases and J by 3 bases, with 6 bases left in between. The CDR3 loop reads CASSVGGDTGELFF. CDR3 coding DNA: TGTGCCAGCAGCGTAGGAGGAGACACCGGGGAGCTGTTTTTT.

The V and J genes are TRBV2 and TRBJ2-3; TRBD2 agrees at 10 bases. With 4 bases clipped from V and 2 bases from J, the junction kept 3 bases outside the gene matches. Germline V gene data show CDR1 as SNHLY and CDR2 as FYNNEI. The CDR3 is 15 residues long. In nucleotides, the CDR3 is TGTGCCAGCAGTGCTAGCGGGGGCCACACAGATACGCAGTATTTT. Its translation: CASSASGGHTDTQYF.

The CDR3 nucleotides read TGTGCCAGCAGCCCCGCGGGGGGGCGGTACGAGCAGTACTTC. Residues: CASSPAGGRYEQYF. The genes are TRBV9 and TRBJ2-7, with 9 bases lining up with TRBD2. This CDR3 is 14 amino acids long. Germline CDR1 SGDLS, CDR2 YYNGEE. V lost 4 bases and J lost 4; bases outside the gene matches: 6.

This chain uses TRBV11-2 with TRBJ2-7; maybe TRBD1 (6 bases). The CDR3 runs 14 residues. Per germline, CDR1 SGHAT and CDR2 FQNNGV. V was pared by 5 bases and J by 5 bases, with 16 bases between. CDR3 protein: CASSPTLGQNEQYF. CDR3 bases: TGTGCCAGCAGCCCAACCTTAGGACAGAACGAGCAGTACTTC.

As concerns this clone: Other DNA sequences within the sample encode an identical CDR3. The chain carries TRBV27 and TRBJ2-7; TRBD1 or TRBD2 may be the D gene (5 bases each). The V gene lost 3 bases and the J gene lost 4 bases, with 10 bases spanning the gap. Germline CDR1 and CDR2: MNHEY and SMNVEV (reference sequence). This CDR3 spans 13 amino acids. The CDR3 loop reads CASSLEWGYEQYF. The CDR3, as DNA: TGTGCCAGCAGTTTGGAGTGGGGGTACGAGCAGTACTTC.

This chain uses TRBV2 with TRBJ2-7; D is unresolved. CDR1 SNHLY and CDR2 FYNNEI come from the germline V gene. V lost 8 bases, J lost 6 bases, and 11 bases lay in between. The CDR3 runs 11 residues. The CDR3 nucleotides read TGTGCCAGCTTAGAGATTGGCGAGCAGTACTTC. Protein product: CASLEIGEQYF.

The V and J genes are TRBV5-1 and TRBJ1-1; D call uncertain. CDR1 and CDR2 (germline): SGHRS, YFSETQ. There are 16 residues in the CDR3. V gave up 0 bases and J gave up 0 bases, with 12 bases separating them. DNA of the CDR3: TGCGCCAGCAGCTTGGAATTCGGTGGGGTGAACACTGAAGCTTTCTTT. Translation: CASSLEFGGVNTEAFF.

This chain joins TRBV4-1 and TRBJ2-7; D unresolved. The germline V and J ends were trimmed by 1 base and 0 bases, with 10 bases remaining between them. Germline V gene lookup returns CDR1 MGHRA and CDR2 YSYEKL. This CDR3 is built from 15 residues. CDR3 nucleotide sequence: TGCGCCAGCAGCCAAGTCCCCCTAAGCTCCTACGAGCAGTACTTC. As protein: CASSQVPLSSYEQYF.